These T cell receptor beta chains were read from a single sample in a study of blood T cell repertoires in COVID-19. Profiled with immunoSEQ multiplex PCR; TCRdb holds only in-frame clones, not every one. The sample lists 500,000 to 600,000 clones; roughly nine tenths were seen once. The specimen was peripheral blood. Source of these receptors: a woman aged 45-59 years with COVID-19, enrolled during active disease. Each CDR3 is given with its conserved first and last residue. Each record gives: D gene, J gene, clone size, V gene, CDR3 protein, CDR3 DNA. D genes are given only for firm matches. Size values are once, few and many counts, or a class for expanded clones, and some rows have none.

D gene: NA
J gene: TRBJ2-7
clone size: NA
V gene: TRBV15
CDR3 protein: CATSIGLGAYEQYF
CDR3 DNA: TGTGCCACCAGCATCGGACTCGGGGCCTACGAGCAGTACTTC

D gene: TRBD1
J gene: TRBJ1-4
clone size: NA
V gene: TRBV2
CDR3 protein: CASREQGAREKLFF
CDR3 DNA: TGTGCCAGCAGGGAACAGGGGGCGCGAGAAAAACTGTTTTTT

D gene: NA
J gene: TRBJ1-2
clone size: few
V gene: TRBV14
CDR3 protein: CASSQGLGEYGYTF
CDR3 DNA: TGTGCCAGCAGCCAAGGCCTTGGGGAGTATGGCTACACCTTC

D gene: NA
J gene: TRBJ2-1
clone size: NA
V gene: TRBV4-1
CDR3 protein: CASSPQGSHDEQFF
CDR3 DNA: TGCGCCAGCAGCCCACAGGGTTCACATGATGAGCAGTTCTTC

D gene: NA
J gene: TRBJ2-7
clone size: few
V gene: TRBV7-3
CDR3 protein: CASSLAAGAYEQYF
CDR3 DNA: TGTGCCAGCAGCTTAGCGGCAGGGGCTTACGAGCAGTACTTC

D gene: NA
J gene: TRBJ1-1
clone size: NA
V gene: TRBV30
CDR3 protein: CAWSVTSGDTEAFF
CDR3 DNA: TGTGCCTGGAGTGTAACGAGCGGAGACACTGAAGCTTTCTTT

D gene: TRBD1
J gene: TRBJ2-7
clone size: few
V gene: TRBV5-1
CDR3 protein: CASNAGTGSYEQYF
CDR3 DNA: TGCGCCAGCAACGCCGGGACAGGGTCTTACGAGCAGTACTTC

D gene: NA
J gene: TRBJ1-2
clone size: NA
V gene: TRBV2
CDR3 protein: CASSVRRAGANYGYTF
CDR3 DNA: TGTGCCAGCAGTGTCCGCAGGGCCGGTGCTAACTATGGCTACACCTTC

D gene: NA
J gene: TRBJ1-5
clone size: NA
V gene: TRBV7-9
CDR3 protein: CASSLGQSNQPQHF
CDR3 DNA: TGTGCCAGCAGCTTAGGACAGAGCAATCAGCCCCAGCATTTT

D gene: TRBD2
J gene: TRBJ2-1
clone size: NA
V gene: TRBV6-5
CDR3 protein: CASSYGTSGRDEQFF
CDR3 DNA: TGTGCCAGCAGTTACGGGACTAGCGGGCGGGATGAGCAGTTCTTC

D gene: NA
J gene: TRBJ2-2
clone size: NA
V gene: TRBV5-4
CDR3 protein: CASSRGVNTGELFF
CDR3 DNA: TGTGCCAGCAGCCGCGGCGTAAACACCGGGGAGCTGTTTTTT